Listed below are T cell receptor beta chains from one sample, sequenced in a study of blood T cell repertoires in COVID-19. Repertoires were generated with immunoSEQ multiplex PCR, while TCRdb's copy carries only in-frame clones and drops some. The sample consists of roughly 68,000 clones, roughly 91% of them appearing once. The sequenced sample consisted of peripheral blood. These receptors came from a man aged 50 or older with COVID-19, enrolled during active disease. Both conserved end residues are part of each CDR3. Each record gives: V gene, J gene, clone size, D gene, CDR3 DNA, CDR3 protein. A D gene is named only where the DNA matches it firmly. For some rows the clone size is stated as once, few or many, or as a class when expanded; others skip it.

>TRBV18|TRBJ1-1|NA|NA
TGTGCCAGCTCACCACGTGCCAGAGGAAGGTACACTGAAGCTTTCTTT
CASSPRARGRYTEAFF
>TRBV4-2|TRBJ2-1|NA|NA
TGTGCCAGCAGCCAGGTTAGGGGGAGGGGAAATGAGCAGTTCTTC
CASSQVRGRGNEQFF
>TRBV30|TRBJ1-2|NA|NA
TGTGCCTGGAGCGACGACAGGAGGATTGGCTACACCTTC
CAWSDDRRIGYTF
>TRBV28|TRBJ2-4|NA|TRBD2
TGTGCCAGCAGTTGGATTAGCGGGAGGGCCGGGGGGAACATTCAGTACTTC
CASSWISGRAGGNIQYF
>TRBV3-1/TRBV3-2|TRBJ1-2|once|NA
TGTGCCAGCAGCACCGCGGCTCAGGGTAACTATGGCTACACCTTC
CASSTAAQGNYGYTF
>TRBV2|TRBJ2-3|NA|NA
TGTGCCAGCACCGAAAGGGGAGATACGCAGTATTTT
CASTERGDTQYF
>TRBV20-1|TRBJ2-1|NA|NA
TGCAGTGCTAGAGATAACACGCAACAGTTCTTC
CSARDNTQQFF
>TRBV5-1|TRBJ1-5|NA|TRBD1
TGCGCCAGCAGCAACCAGGACAGGGGGACGCAGAATTCTTTTAATAGCAATCAGCCCCAGCATTTT
CASSNQDRGTQNSFNSNQPQHF
>TRBV27|TRBJ1-5|NA|NA
TGTGCCAGCAGTCCATCCATGGCCTCTTGGCCCCAGCATTTT
CASSPSMASWPQHF
>TRBV7-9|TRBJ2-5|NA|NA
TGTGCCAGCAGCTTACACAGGGAAGAGACCCAGTACTTC
CASSLHREETQYF
>TRBV7-9|TRBJ2-7|NA|NA
TGTGCCAGCAGCCCGGTCCTTGGGCGGGGAGCCTACGAGCAGTACTTC
CASSPVLGRGAYEQYF
>TRBV5-1|TRBJ1-2|NA|TRBD1
TGCGCCAGCAGCCTCGGACAGGGGAATGGCTACACCTTC
CASSLGQGNGYTF
>TRBV4-3|TRBJ1-5|NA|NA
TGCGCCAGCAGCCAAGACCAACAGGGCAATCAGCCCCAGCATTTT
CASSQDQQGNQPQHF